This T cell receptor (beta chain) was recovered during a study of regulatory T cells in long-lasting Graves disease. Time point of the sample: persistent/refractory GD, antithyroid drugs over 5 years with positive TRAb. PBMC RNA served as the TCR library source. This clonotype was observed at least ten times. HTBI primers from iRepertoire and Arm-PCR of CDR3 regions yielded the TCR beta libraries. Via MiXCR, TCRdb re-called the multiplex PCR reads, giving one row per CDR3 protein. The sample carries about 450,000 distinct CDR3 sequences, less than 25% recorded once. The CDR3 is made up of 14 amino acids. V dropped 4 bases and J dropped 3 bases, with 13 bases sitting between them. Germline V gives CDR1 SGHRS, CDR2 YFSETQ.

The TCR originated in a female donor with Graves disease. J is TRBJ1-1 and V is TRBV5-1, with D unresolved. The specimen comprised peripheral blood mononuclear cells (PBMCs), sampled when the disease was refractory, from a patient treated with antithyroid drugs. This chain's CDR3 is CASSQEDGDTEAFF. CDR3 nucleotides: TGCGCCAGCAGCCAAGAAGATGGAGACACTGAAGCTTTCTTT.